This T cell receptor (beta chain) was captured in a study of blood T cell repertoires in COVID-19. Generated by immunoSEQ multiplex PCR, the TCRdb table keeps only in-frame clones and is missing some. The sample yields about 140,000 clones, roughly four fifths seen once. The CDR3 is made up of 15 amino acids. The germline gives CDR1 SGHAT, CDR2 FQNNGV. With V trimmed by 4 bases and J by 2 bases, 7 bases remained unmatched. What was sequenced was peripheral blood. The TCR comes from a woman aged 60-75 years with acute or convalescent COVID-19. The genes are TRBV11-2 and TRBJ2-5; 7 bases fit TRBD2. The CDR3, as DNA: TGTGCCAGCAGCTCCCTTGGGGGGGTTCAAGAGACCCAGTACTTC. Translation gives CASSSLGGVQETQYF.